This T cell receptor beta chain came from a study of cytomegalovirus exposure and HLA in healthy donors. Turning to the study itself: Falling in the Caucasian-associated ancestry cluster were 65% to 90% of approximately 410 genotyped donors. Study outcomes and limitations: When a later analysis was performed, an Asian-associated ancestry cluster reportedly had fewer N-insertions than the approximately 680-donor mean. Sequencing likely generated an artifact that appeared as a cluster of highly shared sequence variants.

Deletions cut 4 bases from V and 3 bases from J, with 13 bases between. CDR3 length: 14 residues. CDR1 SGHDT and CDR2 YYEEEE come from the germline V gene. PCR primers comprised 60 Vbeta and 13 Jbeta primers. Some clones are missing from TCRdb's copy, which holds only in-frame ones; the method was immunoSEQ multiplex PCR. The data contain 90,000 to 120,000 clones, around two thirds of them seen just once; the ten biggest clones take up 12% to 15%. This clone occurred a few times. What it recognizes is unknown. The sequence came from a woman in her thirties or forties in good health and CMV-seropositive. The sample comprised PBMCs. V usage is TRBV5-6 and J usage is TRBJ1-1, with D possibly TRBD1 on 5 matching bases. The DNA of the CDR3 is TGTGCCAGCAGCCCGGGACTTGAAGACACTGAAGCTTTCTTT. Its protein product is CASSPGLEDTEAFF.